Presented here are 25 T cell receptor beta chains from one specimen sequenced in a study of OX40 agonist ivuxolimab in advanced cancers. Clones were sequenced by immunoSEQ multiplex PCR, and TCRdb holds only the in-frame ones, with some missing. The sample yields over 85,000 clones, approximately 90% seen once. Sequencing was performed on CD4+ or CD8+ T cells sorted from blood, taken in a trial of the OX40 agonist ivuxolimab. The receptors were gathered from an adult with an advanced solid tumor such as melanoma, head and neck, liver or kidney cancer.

CDR3 amino acids: CASSPGQGAAGELFF. In nucleotides, the CDR3 is TGTGCCAGCAGCCCGGGACAGGGGGCTGCCGGGGAGCTGTTTTTT. V and J are TRBV6-5 and TRBJ2-2; 12 bases match TRBD1. Looked up from germline, CDR1 is MNHEY and CDR2 is SVGAGI. The junction had 5 bases not matched to a gene; V was cut back by 6 bases and J by 6 bases. The CDR3 spans 15 residues.

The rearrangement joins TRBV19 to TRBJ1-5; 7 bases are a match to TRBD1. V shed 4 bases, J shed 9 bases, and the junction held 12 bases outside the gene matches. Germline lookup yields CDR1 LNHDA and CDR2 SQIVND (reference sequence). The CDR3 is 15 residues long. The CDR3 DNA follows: TGTGCCAGTAGTACGAAAAGGACAGGCGGTCGGCCCCAGCATTTT. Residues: CASSTKRTGGRPQHF.

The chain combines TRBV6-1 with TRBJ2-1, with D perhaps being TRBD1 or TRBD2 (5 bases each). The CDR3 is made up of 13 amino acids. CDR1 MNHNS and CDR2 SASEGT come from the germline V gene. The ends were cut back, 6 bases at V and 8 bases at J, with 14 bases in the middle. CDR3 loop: CASRSPGRDEQFF. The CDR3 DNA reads TGTGCCAGCAGGTCCCCAGGGCGGGATGAGCAGTTCTTC.

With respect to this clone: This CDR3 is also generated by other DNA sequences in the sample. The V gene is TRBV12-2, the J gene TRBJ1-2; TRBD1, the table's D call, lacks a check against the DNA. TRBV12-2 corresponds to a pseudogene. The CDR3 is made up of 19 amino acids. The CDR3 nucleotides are TGTGCAAGTCGCTTAGCGAATCCCGGGACAGGTTCTAAGGGCTATGGCTACACCTTC. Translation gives CASRLANPGTGSKGYGYTF.

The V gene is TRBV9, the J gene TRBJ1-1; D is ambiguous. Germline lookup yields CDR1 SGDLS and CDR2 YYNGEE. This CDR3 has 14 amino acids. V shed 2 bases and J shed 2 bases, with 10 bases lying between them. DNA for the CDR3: TGTGCCAGCAGCGTCAACAGCTTTAACACTGAAGCTTTCTTT. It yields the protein CASSVNSFNTEAFF.

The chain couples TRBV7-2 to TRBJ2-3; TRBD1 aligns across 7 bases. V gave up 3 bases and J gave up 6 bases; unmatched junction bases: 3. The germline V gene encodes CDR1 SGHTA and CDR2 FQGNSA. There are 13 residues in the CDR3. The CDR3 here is CASSLTGLDTQYF. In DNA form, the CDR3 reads TGTGCCAGCAGCTTGACAGGGCTGGATACGCAGTATTTT.

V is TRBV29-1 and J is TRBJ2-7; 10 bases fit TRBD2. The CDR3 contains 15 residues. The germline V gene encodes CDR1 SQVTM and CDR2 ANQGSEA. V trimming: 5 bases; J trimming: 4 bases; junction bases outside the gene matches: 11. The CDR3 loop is CSVKDNSGRSYEQYF. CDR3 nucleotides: TGCAGCGTTAAGGATAATAGCGGGAGGTCTTACGAGCAGTACTTC.

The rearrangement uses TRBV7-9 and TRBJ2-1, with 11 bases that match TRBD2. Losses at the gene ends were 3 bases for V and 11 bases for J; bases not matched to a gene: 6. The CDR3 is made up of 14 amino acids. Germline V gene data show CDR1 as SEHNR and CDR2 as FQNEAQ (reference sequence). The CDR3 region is CASSFLAGGQKQFF. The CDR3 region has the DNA TGTGCCAGCAGCTTCCTAGCGGGAGGCCAGAAGCAGTTCTTC.

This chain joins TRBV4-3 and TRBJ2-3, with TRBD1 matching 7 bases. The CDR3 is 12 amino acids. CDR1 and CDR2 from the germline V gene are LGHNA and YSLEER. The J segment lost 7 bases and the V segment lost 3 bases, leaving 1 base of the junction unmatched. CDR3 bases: TGCGCCAGCAGCCAGGGACAGAATACGCAGTATTTT. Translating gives CASSQGQNTQYF.

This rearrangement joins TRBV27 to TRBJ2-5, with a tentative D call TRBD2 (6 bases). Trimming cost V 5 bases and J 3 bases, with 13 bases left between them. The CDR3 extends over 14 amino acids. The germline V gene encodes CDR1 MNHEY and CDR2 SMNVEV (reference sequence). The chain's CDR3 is CASSPGTFKETQYF. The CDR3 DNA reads TGTGCCAGCAGTCCAGGGACTTTTAAAGAGACCCAGTACTTC.

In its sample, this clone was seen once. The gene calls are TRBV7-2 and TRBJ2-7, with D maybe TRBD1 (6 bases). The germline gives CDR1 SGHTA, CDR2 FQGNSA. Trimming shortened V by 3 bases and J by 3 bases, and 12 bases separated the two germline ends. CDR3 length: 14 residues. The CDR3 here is CASSLTGTHYEQYF. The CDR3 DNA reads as TGTGCCAGCAGCTTGACAGGAACCCACTACGAGCAGTACTTC.

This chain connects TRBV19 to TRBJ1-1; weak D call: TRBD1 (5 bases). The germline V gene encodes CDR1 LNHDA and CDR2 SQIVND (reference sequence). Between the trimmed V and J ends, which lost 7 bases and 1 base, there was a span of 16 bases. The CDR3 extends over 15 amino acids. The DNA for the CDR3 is TGTGCCAGTACCCTCCAGGGATCCGCGAACACTGAAGCTTTCTTT. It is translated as CASTLQGSANTEAFF.

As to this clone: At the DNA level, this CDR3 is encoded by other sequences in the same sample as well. CDR3 protein: CAWSVGGEQYF. The CDR3 nucleotides read TGTGCCTGGAGTGTGGGGGGGGAGCAGTACTTC. This rearrangement joins TRBV30 to TRBJ2-7; TRBD2 aligns across 7 bases. The CDR3 has 11 residues. Germline CDR1 GTSNPN, CDR2 SVGIG (reference sequence). V lost 0 bases to trimming and J lost 7 bases; unmatched junction nucleotides: 0.

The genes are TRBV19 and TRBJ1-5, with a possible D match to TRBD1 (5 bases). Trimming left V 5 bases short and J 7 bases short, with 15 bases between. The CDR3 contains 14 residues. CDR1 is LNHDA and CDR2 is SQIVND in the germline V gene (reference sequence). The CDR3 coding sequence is TGTGCCAGTAGTCCCCGGGTAAGGGGACAGCCCCAGCATTTT. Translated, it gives CASSPRVRGQPQHF.

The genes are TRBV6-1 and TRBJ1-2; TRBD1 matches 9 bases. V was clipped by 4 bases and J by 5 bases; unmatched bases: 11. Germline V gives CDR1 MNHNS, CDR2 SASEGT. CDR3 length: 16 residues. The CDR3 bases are TGTGCCAGCAGTGCGGACAGGGGACCGGCCTTATATGGCTACACCTTC. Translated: CASSADRGPALYGYTF.

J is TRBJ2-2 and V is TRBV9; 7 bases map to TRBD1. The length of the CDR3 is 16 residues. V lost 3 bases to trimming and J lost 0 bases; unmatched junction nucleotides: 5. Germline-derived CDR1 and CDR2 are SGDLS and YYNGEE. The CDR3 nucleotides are TGTGCCAGCAGCGCTCCCGGGACAGCGAACACCGGGGAGCTGTTTTTT. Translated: CASSAPGTANTGELFF.

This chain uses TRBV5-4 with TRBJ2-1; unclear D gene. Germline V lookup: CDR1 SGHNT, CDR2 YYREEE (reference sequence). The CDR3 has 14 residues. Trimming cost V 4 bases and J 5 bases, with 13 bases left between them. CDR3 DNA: TGTGCCAGCAGCCTACAAAGGACGGACAATGAGCAGTTCTTC. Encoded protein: CASSLQRTDNEQFF.

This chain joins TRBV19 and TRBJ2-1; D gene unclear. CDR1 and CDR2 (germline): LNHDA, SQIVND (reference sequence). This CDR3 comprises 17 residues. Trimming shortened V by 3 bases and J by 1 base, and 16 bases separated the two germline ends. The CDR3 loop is CASSIYDFRPSYNEQFF. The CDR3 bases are TGTGCCAGTAGTATTTACGACTTCCGCCCGTCCTACAATGAGCAGTTCTTC.

The CDR3 is CASSSYSRTGELFF. DNA of the CDR3: TGTGCCAGCAGTTCCTACAGTCGCACCGGGGAGCTGTTTTTT. This rearrangement joins TRBV27 to TRBJ2-2; no definite D call. Trimming pared 4 bases from V and 4 bases from J, leaving 10 bases between. This CDR3 is 14 amino acids long. Germline lookup yields CDR1 MNHEY and CDR2 SMNVEV (reference sequence).

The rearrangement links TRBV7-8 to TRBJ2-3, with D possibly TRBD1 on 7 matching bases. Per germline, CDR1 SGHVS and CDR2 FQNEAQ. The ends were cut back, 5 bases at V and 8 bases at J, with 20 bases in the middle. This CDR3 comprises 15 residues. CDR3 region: CASSRRDSVLGTQYF. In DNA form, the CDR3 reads TGTGCCAGCAGCCGGCGGGACAGTGTCCTTGGTACGCAGTATTTT.

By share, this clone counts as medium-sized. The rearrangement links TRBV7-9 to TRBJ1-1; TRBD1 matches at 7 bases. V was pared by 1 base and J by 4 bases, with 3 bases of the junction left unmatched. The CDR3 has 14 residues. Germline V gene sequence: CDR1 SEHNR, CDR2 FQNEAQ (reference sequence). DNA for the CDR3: TGTGCCAGCAGCTTAGGACAGGGTACCACTGAAGCTTTCTTT. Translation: CASSLGQGTTEAFF.

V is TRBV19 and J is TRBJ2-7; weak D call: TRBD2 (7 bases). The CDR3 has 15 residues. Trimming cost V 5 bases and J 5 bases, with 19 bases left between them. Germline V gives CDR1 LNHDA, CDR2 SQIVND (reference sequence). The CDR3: CASSSPGRGGDEQYF. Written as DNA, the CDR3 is TGTGCCAGTAGTTCTCCCGGTCGAGGGGGGGACGAGCAGTACTTC.

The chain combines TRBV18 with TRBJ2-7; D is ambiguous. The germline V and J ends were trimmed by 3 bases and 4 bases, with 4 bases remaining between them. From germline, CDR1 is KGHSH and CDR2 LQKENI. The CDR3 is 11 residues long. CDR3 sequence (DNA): TGTGCCAGCTCACCTAAATACGAGCAGTACTTC. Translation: CASSPKYEQYF.

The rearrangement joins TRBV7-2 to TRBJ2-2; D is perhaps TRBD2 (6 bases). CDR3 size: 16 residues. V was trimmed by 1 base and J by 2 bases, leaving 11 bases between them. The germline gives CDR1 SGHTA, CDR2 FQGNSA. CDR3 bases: TGTGCCAGCAGCTTAGTTCGGGGGTTTAACACCGGGGAGCTGTTTTTT. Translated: CASSLVRGFNTGELFF.

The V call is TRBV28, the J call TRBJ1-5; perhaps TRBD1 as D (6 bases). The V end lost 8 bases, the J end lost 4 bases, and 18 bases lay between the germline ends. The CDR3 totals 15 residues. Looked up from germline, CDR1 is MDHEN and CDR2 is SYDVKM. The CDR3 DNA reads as TGTGCCAGCCCCCCGGCCACAGGGACTAATCAGCCCCAGCATTTT. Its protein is CASPPATGTNQPQHF.